This T cell receptor beta chain was captured in a study of yellow fever vaccine responses in identical twins. Germline CDR1 is MNHEY and CDR2 is SVGEGT. The CDR3 spans 19 residues. Trimming at V came to 3 bases and at J to 0 bases, leaving 13 bases not matched to a gene. Study conclusions and caveats: Twins reportedly had a vaccine T cell response that seemed partly convergent, partly personalized.

In the case of this clonotype: Its antigen is unknown.

TCRdb re-called the RT-PCR reads through MiXCR, storing one row per CDR3 protein. Among around 2,500 distinct CDR3 sequences listed, 81% were seen once. The TCR was taken from a woman between 18 and 29 years old who received the yellow fever vaccine. Sequenced here: T cells from blood (PBMCs), unsorted or a sorted subset (not recorded which), sampled before or after yellow fever vaccination (not recorded which). J is TRBJ2-2 and V is TRBV6-2 or TRBV6-3; 7 bases map to TRBD2. In DNA form, the CDR3 reads TGTGCCAGCAGTTATGATACTTCCGGGACTACAACGAACACCGGGGAGCTGTTTTTT. Translated, it gives CASSYDTSGTTTNTGELFF.